This T cell receptor (beta chain) emerged from a study of TIL therapy for anti-PD-1-resistant metastatic lung cancer. About the research overall: Half of patients were current or former smokers. Regarding the study as a whole: Compared with baseline intratumoral T cells, expanded TIL cultures were more clonal and less diverse (around 6% vs 30%).

The sample's time point: pre-treatment sample, taken before nivolumab and TIL therapy. Most excised metastases sampled were pleural nodules or supraclavicular lymph nodes. Concerning this clone: As yet, its antigen is unknown.

The libraries were made with immunoSEQ v3. Sequencing depth was about 2 million read pairs for survey level, about 5-6 million for deep. The method was immunoSEQ multiplex PCR; TCRdb's version includes in-frame clones alone and lacks a portion of them. The sample includes about 100,000 clones, under 70% of them seen just once. The TCR comes from a person aged 25-80 years with non-small cell lung cancer. The source was tumor tissue, collected at baseline.

CDR3 DNA sequence: TGTGCCAGCAGCTTCCAGACAGGCTGGGGTGAAAAACTGTTTTTT. Translated, it gives CASSFQTGWGEKLFF. J is TRBJ1-4 and V is TRBV5-6; possible D gene TRBD1, 6 bases. Deletions cut 2 bases from V and 7 bases from J, with 15 bases between. Germline V lookup: CDR1 SGHDT, CDR2 YYEEEE. The CDR3 has 15 residues.